This TCR beta chain appears in the sequencing data of a study of OX40 agonist ivuxolimab in advanced cancers. Study-wide context: Ivuxolimab, which targeted the costimulatory receptor OX40 (CD134), was an agonistic, fully human IgG2 monoclonal antibody. Intravenous ivuxolimab was administered to patients every 2 weeks at six dose levels: 0.01, 0.1, 0.3, 1.5, 3 and 10 mg/kg. Of the 50 or so patients in dose escalation, about 19 had hepatocellular carcinoma, some 15 had melanoma, 9 had renal cell carcinoma and 9 had head and neck cancer. A male proportion of around 80% and a mean age of roughly 55 years, ranging from about 20 to 80, were recorded for the dose-escalation cohort. Prior anti-PD-1, anti-PD-L1 or anti-CTLA-4 therapy was permitted, and checkpoint inhibitors had been received by more than 35% of dose-escalation patients. Partial responses occurred in three dose-escalation patients: two with cutaneous melanoma and one with hepatocellular carcinoma. The point of sequencing TCRbeta in the periphery was to test whether ivuxolimab changed TCR sequence diversity and drove clonal T-cell expansion. The paper describes the monotherapy dose-escalation part (N of about 50 patients) of the phase I trial of ivuxolimab.

The germline V gene sets CDR1 to MDHEN and CDR2 to SYDVKM. At the junction V is shortened by 3 bases and J by 2 bases, with 11 bases in between. Including cysteine and phenylalanine, the CDR3 has 15 amino acids. The read is trimmed to its CDR3 DNA, 45 bases read in frame from base 1. For sequencing of the TCRbeta CDR3 region, genomic DNA was extracted from the sorted cells. The immunoSEQ Assay was used for sequencing of TCRbeta CDR3 regions. As stored in TCRdb, this immuneACCESS dataset retains in-frame rearrangements with V and J assigned. A fraction of the clones does not appear; measured against another copy, unresolved V genes explain less than half of the discrepancy, and the remainder lacks a known reason. Here the sample has approximately 80,000 clones; about 85% occur a single time. The ten largest account for over 3% of the sample. Patients with autoimmune disease history or receiving systemic immunosuppression were excluded from the trial. Peripheral blood for TCR sequencing was collected from all dose cohorts at baseline, on cycle 4 day 1, and on cycle 7 day 1. The samples were drawn from a first-in-human, open-label, multicenter phase I dose-escalation trial of ivuxolimab. Adults with locally advanced or metastatic melanoma, renal cell, hepatocellular, or head and neck squamous cell carcinoma were enrolled in the trial. Before TCR sequencing, CD4+ T cells and CD8+ T cells from peripheral blood were sorted into separate populations.

Concerning this clone itself: The antigen this receptor binds is unknown. It has no much larger one-base neighbor in the sample; base qualities were not kept.

Points the paper makes about the study in general: At doses from 0.1 to 3.0 mg/kg, clonal expansion was seen in both CD4+ and CD8+ blood T cells between baseline and week 6. After ivuxolimab, CD8+ T cells had more expanded clones than CD4+ T cells on average. Low levels of normalized T-cell clonal expansion were also seen in some patients who did not respond. In partial responders in the 0.1-3.0 mg/kg groups, normalized peripheral clonal expansion was found to be among the lowest, especially among CD8+ T cells. The antigen specificity of the peripheral T cells that underwent clonal expansion was not determined.

Here the sequenced sample was CD4+ or CD8+ T cells sorted from blood, taken in a trial of the OX40 agonist ivuxolimab. The sequence derives from an adult with an advanced solid tumor such as melanoma, head and neck, liver or kidney cancer. The V gene is TRBV28 and the J gene is TRBJ1-5, with the D gene too uncertain to name. The CDR3 is CASSFDPEGNQPQHF. The nucleotide sequence is TGTGCCAGCAGTTTTGATCCGGAGGGCAATCAGCCCCAGCATTTT.